This T cell receptor beta chain was sequenced during a study of blood T cell repertoires in COVID-19. Study background: Spain, Italy and the United States supplied samples that represented acute and convalescent COVID-19.

Per the original methods: Scientists estimated how many nucleated cells there were by amplifying reference gene primers. Clones were sequenced by immunoSEQ multiplex PCR, and TCRdb holds only the in-frame ones, with some missing. That table is the source of V, J and clone size, and D and trimming were worked out from the DNA. This sample carries some 110,000 clones, 70% to 80% of them seen once, and the ten largest clones take approximately 0.9%. This CDR3 has 15 residues. CDR1 is SGDLS and CDR2 is YYNGEE in the germline V gene. V lost 0 bases, J lost 5 bases, and 14 bases lay in between. Sequencing was done on a sample of peripheral blood. V is TRBV9 and J is TRBJ1-2; D possibly corresponds to TRBD1 (5 bases). The TCR sequence derives from a human donor with acute or convalescent COVID-19. The donor label of this sample is uncertain. The CDR3 region has the DNA TGTGCCAGCAGCGTAGGGTGGGGCAAGGAGTATGGCTACACCTTC. Amino acid sequence: CASSVGWGKEYGYTF.